This T cell receptor beta chain came from a study of immune evolution from preneoplasia to lung adenocarcinoma. The length of the CDR3 is 12 residues. Trimming left V 5 bases short and J 6 bases short, with 9 bases between. Germline-derived CDR1 and CDR2 are SGHTA and FQGNSA. TCRdb's copy holds only in-frame clones and misses some; the assay was immunoSEQ multiplex PCR. The sample contains about 14,000 clones, roughly 87% of which appear only once. The sequenced sample was FFPE lung adenocarcinoma in situ tissue. This sequence joins TRBV7-2 and TRBJ2-3, with D uncertain. The receptor was derived from a donor aged 70 or older with lung adenocarcinoma. DNA of the CDR3: TGTGCCAGCAGCCTTTATCTGGATACGCAGTATTTT. Protein: CASSLYLDTQYF.